This record looks at one T cell receptor beta chain sequence and its context. This clonotype has a count of ten or more. There is no known antigen for this receptor. One base away there is no much larger clone; base qualities are not given. These data come from a study (dated by TCRdb to the early 2010s). The CDR3 runs 17 residues from the cysteine to the phenylalanine. This entry keeps only the CDR3 DNA: 51 bases, framed from base 1. As encoded in the germline V gene (reference sequence), CDR1 is DFQATT while CDR2 is SNEGSKA. At the junction V is shortened by 3 bases and J by 7 bases; bases outside the gene matches: 13. Instrument on record: Illumina Genome Analyzer IIx. TCRdb took the public reads, trimmed them with fastp at Q25, ran MiXCR for clone calling and kept in-frame beta chains. Each CDR3 protein appears once, grouped with its most common genes and DNA. This sample lists about 16,000 distinct CDR3 sequences; approximately 30% were detected once. The top ten clonotypes cover around 16% of the sample.

The sample consisted of blood. Recombination connected TRBV20-1 to TRBJ2-1, and 12 junctional nucleotides match TRBD2. This TCR came from a human donor. The DNA sequence is TGCAGTGCTAGGAGCCTAGCGGGAGGGCCCTTTGCAAATGAGCAGTTCTTC. Its product reads: CSARSLAGGPFANEQFF.